This TCR beta chain was captured in a study of blood T cell repertoires in COVID-19. Study-wide background: T cells, B-cell-depleted T cells, or PBMCs provided the cDNA or gDNA that served as material.

Per the study methods: Estimated nucleated cell counts came from reference gene primer amplification. Libraries were prepared by immunoSEQ multiplex PCR; TCRdb keeps only in-frame clonotypes and omits some of them. Clonal size and the V and J genes are those of that table, whereas D and trimming came from the DNA. The sample lists over 200,000 clones; roughly 90% were seen once. V was pared by 3 bases and J by 8 bases, with 5 bases of the junction left unmatched. Germline CDR1 reads SGDLS; CDR2 reads YYNGEE. The CDR3 is 13 amino acids. V and J are TRBV9 and TRBJ2-3; 8 bases map to TRBD1. This receptor was taken from a woman aged 55-69 years with acute or convalescent COVID-19. The sequenced material came from peripheral blood. The chain's CDR3 is CASSGQGSGTQYF. CDR3 nucleotides: TGTGCCAGCAGCGGACAGGGGTCAGGTACGCAGTATTTT.